This T cell receptor (beta chain) comes out of a study of shared clonotypes between healthy human individuals. Study-wide results and caveats: In having few donors, the study represented limited genetic and exposure-history diversity.

In the case of this clone: What it binds is not known.

The donors were adults (healthy and HIV-negative) with no recent acute infections or vaccinations. CD4+ cells were split into CD45RA+ naive and CD45RA-negative memory subsets. As originally analysed: ImmunoSEQ sequences covered only the junction and lacked quality scores; filtering therefore differed. Data came from immunoSEQ multiplex PCR; TCRdb stores just in-frame clones and leaves some out. That table furnishes V, J and clone size, whereas the DNA furnished D and trimming. The sample contains 2,500,000 or so clones, 85% to 95% of which appear only once. This clonotype was obtained from a man between 18 and 29 years old in good health. Some clones in this sample may be carry-over from other donors' samples. Input material: naive CD4+ T cells from PBMCs. As to subset: CD45RA+ positively selected.

Here the CDR3 reads CASSVDFATDTQYF. For the CDR3, the DNA is TGTGCCAGCAGCGTCGATTTTGCAACAGATACGCAGTATTTT. The rearrangement uses TRBV9 and TRBJ2-3; D ambiguous. The CDR3 covers 14 residues. V was shortened by 2 bases and J by 3 bases, with 10 bases between the two germline ends. CDR1 and CDR2 (germline): SGDLS, YYNGEE.